A selection of T cell receptor beta chains follows, all from one sample in a study of shared clonotypes between healthy human individuals. TCRdb keeps only in-frame clones here, not all; method: immunoSEQ multiplex PCR. The data hold some 1,600,000 clones, with 98% observed a single time. Sequenced input: naive CD4+ T cells sorted from blood. These receptors came from a man aged 25-45 years in good health. Both conserved end residues are trimmed from each CDR3. Size is omitted from some rows. Given values are once, few, many or a class for expanded clones.

NA | TRBV11-2 | ASSFTGPSDQY
once | TRBV9 | ASSVDDAVNTIY
NA | TRBV11-2 | ASRSGGGVRRETQY
NA | TRBV5-1 | ASSGPGQGEGEQY
NA | TRBV7-2 | ASRRRIGTSGSPQETQY
NA | TRBV4-1 | ASSQVMPRISGQY
NA | TRBV28 | ASSSGSLAKNIQY
NA | TRBV5-1 | ASSTVFSGTGNEQF
once | TRBV15 | ATSRDRGNEQF
NA | TRBV28 | ASSFYRGQETQY
NA | TRBV28 | ASSLRQPTNEQF
NA | TRBV20-1 | SGPGGETQY
NA | TRBV6-1 | ASSEAAVSRDTQY
NA | TRBV28 | ASSLWSSVKGYT
once | TRBV5-1 | ASSLVGTHDLMSSYEQY
NA | TRBV10-3 | AIRLDTGGEANYGYT
NA | TRBV11-1 | ASSIIAGAGTGELF
NA | TRBV28 | ASIIPGQGRNEQF
NA | TRBV23-1 | ASSRLSGEKLF
NA | TRBV9 | ASSVTGQGVGELF
NA | TRBV11-2 | ASSPGLAVYNEQF
NA | TRBV12-5 | ASGLGLGDTQY
NA | TRBV28 | ASTPTGRGPSYEQY
NA | TRBV11-3 | ASSSTGTYEQY
NA | TRBV5-1 | ASSLTFTDTQY
once | TRBV18 | ASSLGGKDTGELF
NA | TRBV6-1 | ASRPNAGTNEKLF
NA | TRBV5-1 | ASSSLGARDRLYEQY
NA | TRBV19 | ASRWTSRAGELF
once | TRBV5-1 | ASSLVGEDTQY
NA | TRBV4-1 | ASSRSPREDYGYT
NA | TRBV19 | ASSRDRFNQPQH
NA | TRBV5-1 | ASSFSGNEQF
NA | TRBV5-1 | ASSIGTGTMNTGELF
once | TRBV18 | ASSSADTQY
NA | TRBV2 | ASSPGDPGDTEAF
once | TRBV6-1 | ASSEAPLSTDTQY
NA | TRBV27 | ASKKDSYNEQF
NA | TRBV2 | ASSARTGATDTQY